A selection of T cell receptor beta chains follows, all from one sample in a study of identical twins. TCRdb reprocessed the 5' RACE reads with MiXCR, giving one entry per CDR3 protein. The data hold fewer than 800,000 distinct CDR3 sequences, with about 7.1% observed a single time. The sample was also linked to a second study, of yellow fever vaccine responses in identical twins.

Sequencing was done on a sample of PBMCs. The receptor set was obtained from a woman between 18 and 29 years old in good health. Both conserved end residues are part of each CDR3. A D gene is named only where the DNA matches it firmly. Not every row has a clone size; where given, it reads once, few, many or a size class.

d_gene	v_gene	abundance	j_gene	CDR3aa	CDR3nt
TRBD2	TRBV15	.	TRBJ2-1	CATSRTLAASYNEQFF	TGTGCCACCAGCAGAACACTAGCGGCCTCCTACAATGAGCAGTTCTTC
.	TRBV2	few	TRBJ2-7	CASSDPDRAYEQYF	TGTGCCAGCAGTGACCCCGACAGAGCCTACGAGCAGTACTTC
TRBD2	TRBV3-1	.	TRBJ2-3	CASSQGLAGGYSDTQYF	TGTGCCAGCAGCCAGGGGCTAGCGGGGGGGTATTCAGATACGCAGTATTTT
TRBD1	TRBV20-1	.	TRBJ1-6	CSARDSGTGGLALHF	TGCAGTGCTAGAGACTCCGGGACAGGTGGCTTGGCCCTCCACTTT
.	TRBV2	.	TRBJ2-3	CASSEGDLPRRDTQYF	TGTGCCAGCAGTGAGGGTGACCTGCCCCGGCGGGATACGCAGTATTTT
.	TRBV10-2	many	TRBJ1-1	CASSGSALNTEAFF	TGCGCCAGCAGTGGTTCAGCTTTGAACACTGAAGCTTTCTTT
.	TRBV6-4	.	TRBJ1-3	CASSDSADPGNTIYF	TGTGCCAGCAGTGACTCAGCAGATCCTGGAAACACCATATATTTT
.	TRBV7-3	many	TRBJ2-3	CASSLTIRDTQYF	TGTGCCAGCAGCTTGACTATAAGAGATACGCAGTATTTT
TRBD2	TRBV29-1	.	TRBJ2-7	CSVGGGGLAGAEQYF	TGCAGCGTTGGGGGTGGGGGACTAGCGGGAGCCGAGCAGTACTTC
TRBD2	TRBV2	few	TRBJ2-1	CASRIREAPNEQFF	TGTGCCAGCAGAATACGGGAGGCCCCCAATGAGCAGTTCTTC